Each of the 17 T cell receptor beta chains below was sequenced from the same sample in a study of blood T cells in healthy people across ages (dated by TCRdb to 2014 to 2015). The method was 5' RACE. Sequencing was carried out with an Illumina HiSeq 2500. A second roughly 7 to 11 cycle PCR used a sample-barcoded 5' primer and a J-beta primer mix. TCRdb applied fastp at Q25 and MiXCR to the public reads, then kept only in-frame beta chains. Entries are consolidated by CDR3 protein sequence, retaining the most common genes and DNA. Recorded for this sample are around 1,700,000 distinct CDR3 sequences; roughly 27% of them occurred a single time. The biggest ten clones account for 7.7% of the sample. The sample was blood. The receptors come from a woman in her 30s in good health.

As concerns this clonotype: This may arise from a read error, as a much more abundant clone is one base away. V usage is TRBV3-1 and J usage is TRBJ2-1; D is possibly TRBD1 (5 bases). CDR1 LGHDT and CDR2 YNNKEL come from the germline V gene (reference sequence). CDR3 length: 13 residues. The CDR3 region has the DNA TGTGCCGGCAGCCCCGGAAGGGGCTCTGAGCAGTTCTTC. Protein: CAGSPGRGSEQFF.

This clonotype was detected a few times. DNA of the CDR3: TGCGCCAGCACCTCATCTTGGGGTAGCACAGATACGCAGTATTTT. Translated, it gives CASTSSWGSTDTQYF. The J gene is TRBJ2-3, the V gene TRBV5-1; no reliable D call. Per germline, CDR1 SGHRS and CDR2 YFSETQ. The CDR3 sequence is 15 residues long. Trimming took 6 bases from V and 0 from J, leaving 14 bases between them.

This clonotype showed up just once. The rearrangement links TRBV3-1 to TRBJ2-6; 7 bases match TRBD2. With 3 bases clipped from V and 4 bases from J, the junction kept 9 bases outside the gene matches. Germline V CDR1 and CDR2: LGHDT, YNNKEL (reference sequence). This CDR3 contains 17 residues. The chain's CDR3 is CASSQGGGPLGANVLTF. Written as DNA, the CDR3 is TGTGCCAGCAGCCAGGGCGGGGGTCCTCTGGGGGCCAACGTCCTGACTTTC.

The rearrangement uses TRBV20-1 and TRBJ2-3; D is ambiguous. Germline CDR1 is DFQATT and CDR2 is SNEGSKA (reference sequence). The ends were cut back, 3 bases at V and 1 base at J, with 8 bases in the middle. The CDR3 consists of 13 residues. CDR3 region: CSARVEGTDTQYF. Here the CDR3 DNA reads TGCAGTGCTAGGGTCGAAGGCACAGATACGCAGTATTTT.

This clonotype has more than one count but fewer than ten. The chain employs TRBV20-1 and TRBJ2-5; unclear D gene. Trimming removed 1 base at V and 5 bases at J, with 17 bases between. CDR1 is DFQATT, CDR2 SNEGSKA, per germline (reference sequence). The CDR3 loop spans 15 amino acids. CDR3 region: CSARVRASSSETQYF. The CDR3 nucleotides read TGCAGTGCTAGAGTTCGGGCTTCCTCCTCGGAGACCCAGTACTTC.

This chain connects TRBV12-3 or TRBV12-4 to TRBJ2-3; tentative D call: TRBD2 (6 bases). The CDR3 is 16 amino acids. Trimming removed 8 bases from V and 3 bases from J, with 21 bases in between. CDR3 in DNA: TGTGCCAGCCGTCCCTACGGCGGGAATTGGACAGATACGCAGTATTTT. It is translated as CASRPYGGNWTDTQYF.

The rearrangement links TRBV20-1 to TRBJ1-2; 8 positions agree with TRBD1. Germline trimming cut 1 base from V and 0 bases from J; bases unmatched to any gene: 7. The CDR3 runs 16 residues. Germline V gene lookup returns CDR1 DFQATT and CDR2 SNEGSKA (reference sequence). CDR3 in amino acids: CSARGTGTDPNYGYTF. The CDR3 DNA is TGCAGTGCTAGAGGGACAGGGACGGACCCTAACTATGGCTACACCTTC.

This chain connects TRBV20-1 to TRBJ1-1; 7 bases match TRBD1. This CDR3 region has 16 residues. Looked up from germline, CDR1 is DFQATT and CDR2 is SNEGSKA (reference sequence). With V trimmed by 3 bases and J by 1 base, 11 bases remained unmatched. Here the CDR3 reads CSASDSRQGWNTEAFF. As DNA, the CDR3 is TGCAGTGCTAGTGATTCGAGACAGGGTTGGAACACTGAAGCTTTCTTT.

The sample holds a few counts of this clonotype. The chain recombines TRBV29-1 with TRBJ1-1, with D possibly being TRBD1 (5 bases). Trimming cost V 4 bases and J 6 bases, with 12 bases left between them. Looked up from germline, CDR1 is SQVTM and CDR2 is ANQGSEA. The CDR3 spans 12 residues. CDR3 loop: CSVVRRGAEAFF. The CDR3 region has the DNA TGCAGCGTTGTAAGGAGGGGCGCTGAAGCTTTCTTT. Filled out from reference TRBV29-1 and TRBJ1-1, the complete variable domain reads SAVISQKPSRDICQRGTSLTIQCQVDSQVTMMFWYRQQPGQSLTLIATANQGSEATYESGFVIDKFPISRPNLTFSTLTVSNMSPEDSSIYLCSVVRRGAEAFFGQGTRLTVV.

The table lists this clonotype with a few counts. The chain joins TRBV7-9 to TRBJ2-1, with D tentatively TRBD2 (5 bases). Germline CDR1 is SEHNR and CDR2 is FQNEAQ (reference sequence). CDR3 length equals 12 residues. Trimming took 8 bases from V and 4 from J, leaving 9 bases between them. This CDR3 is CASEGFYNEQFF. In DNA, the CDR3 is TGTGCCAGCGAGGGCTTTTACAATGAGCAGTTCTTC.

This rearrangement joins TRBV5-1 to TRBJ2-1; weak D call: TRBD1 (6 bases). The CDR3 has 14 residues. Germline V gives CDR1 SGHRS, CDR2 YFSETQ. The V and J ends lost 1 base and 13 bases respectively, with 18 bases between them. In DNA, the CDR3 is TGCGCCAGCAGCTTGTTCAGGGGCCAAGAGACCCAGTTCTTC. Its protein is CASSLFRGQETQFF.

The rearrangement uses TRBV30 and TRBJ2-7; the match to TRBD1 covers 9 bases. Per germline, CDR1 GTSNPN and CDR2 SVGIG (reference sequence). V shed 5 bases, J shed 5 bases, and the junction held 7 bases outside the gene matches. The CDR3 consists of 13 residues. The CDR3 region has the DNA TGTGCCTGGGGGACGGGACAGGGTAACGAGCAGTACTTC. This codes for CAWGTGQGNEQYF.

In its sample, this clonotype was seen many times. This rearrangement joins TRBV5-1 to TRBJ2-3; maybe TRBD2 (5 bases). Germline values: CDR1 SGHRS, CDR2 YFSETQ. V was cut by 2 bases and J by 0 bases, with 13 bases left in between. This CDR3 spans 16 amino acids. CDR3 amino acids: CASSFASSTSTDTQYF. CDR3 nucleotides: TGCGCCAGCAGCTTCGCTAGCAGTACTAGCACAGATACGCAGTATTTT.

Turning to this clonotype: A much larger clone differs by one base, so this may be a read error. The chain combines TRBV4-1 with TRBJ2-1; 10 nucleotides align to TRBD2. The end of the DNA aligns better with TRBJ2-7, so the J call may be wrong. Germline V lookup: CDR1 MGHRA, CDR2 YSYEKL. The CDR3 covers 16 residues. CDR3 sequence reads: CASSQKAGGPYNEQYF. The CDR3 coding sequence is TGCGCCAGCAGCCAGAAAGCGGGGGGGCCTTACAATGAGCAGTACTTC.

The J gene is TRBJ2-1, the V gene TRBV5-6; D might be TRBD1 or TRBD2, each matching 5 bases. Per the germline V gene, CDR1 is SGHDT and CDR2 is YYEEEE. V shed 3 bases and J shed 5 bases, with 21 bases lying between them. The CDR3 contains 17 residues. Written as DNA, the CDR3 is TGTGCCAGCAGCTCGCTCTCCCGGGACGCCCGCGACAATGAGCAGTTCTTC. Translated: CASSSLSRDARDNEQFF.

This chain connects TRBV5-1 to TRBJ2-7, with TRBD1 matching 7 bases. Germline CDR1 SGHRS, CDR2 YFSETQ. Germline trimming cut 0 bases from V and 7 bases from J; bases unmatched to any gene: 10. This CDR3 spans 15 amino acids. CDR3 amino acids: CASSLAEGAQGEQYF. The CDR3 DNA sequence: TGCGCCAGCAGCTTGGCCGAGGGGGCACAGGGGGAGCAGTACTTC.

This clonotype has just a few counts. In nucleotides, the CDR3 is TGTGCCAGCAGTTACTCCCAACCGAAACTAGCGAACACAGATACGCAGTATTTT. It encodes CASSYSQPKLANTDTQYF. The V call is TRBV6-5, the J call TRBJ2-3, with 7 positions matching TRBD2. The CDR3 has 18 residues. V lost 0 bases, J lost 2 bases, and 11 bases stayed unmatched. Germline V gene sequence: CDR1 MNHEY, CDR2 SVGAGI.